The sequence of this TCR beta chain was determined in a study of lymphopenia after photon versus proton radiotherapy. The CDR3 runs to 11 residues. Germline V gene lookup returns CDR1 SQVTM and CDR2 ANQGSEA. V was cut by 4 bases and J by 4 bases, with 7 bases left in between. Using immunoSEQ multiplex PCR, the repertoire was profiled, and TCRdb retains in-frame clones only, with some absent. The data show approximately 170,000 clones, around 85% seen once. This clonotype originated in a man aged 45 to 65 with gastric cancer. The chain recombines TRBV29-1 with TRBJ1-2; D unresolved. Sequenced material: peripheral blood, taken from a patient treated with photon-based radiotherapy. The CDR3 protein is CSVGIVYGYTF. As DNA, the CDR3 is TGCAGCGTTGGAATAGTCTATGGCTACACCTTC.